The T cell receptor beta chain described here comes from a study of tumor and adjacent non-tumor tissue in lung cancer. CDR3 length: 12 amino acids. Trimming stripped 6 bases from V and 4 bases from J, with 10 bases between. Per germline, CDR1 DFQATT and CDR2 SNEGSKA (reference sequence). With respect to this clonotype: This CDR3 is missing its conserved last phenylalanine or tryptophan, likely due to a read error.

The library came from three nested PCR rounds adapted from ARM-PCR protocols. TCRdb re-analysed the multiplex PCR reads in MiXCR, keeping a single row per CDR3 protein. The table includes more than 75,000 distinct CDR3 sequences, 80% detected once. This sample's RNA came from whole unsorted tissue. The receptor was isolated from a woman aged 45-65 years with non-small cell lung cancer. The sequenced sample was lung tumor tissue. The rearrangement uses TRBV20-1 and TRBJ2-1; no definite D call. DNA of the CDR3: TGCAGTGCCACGCTTACTTACAATGAGCAGTTCCTC. This codes for CSATLTYNEQFL.